This T cell receptor (beta chain) was sequenced in a study of T cell changes during pregnancy in multiple sclerosis. The V and J ends lost 6 bases and 4 bases respectively, with 9 bases between them. Germline V gene sequence: CDR1 MNHEY, CDR2 SVGAGI. The CDR3 has 12 residues. The protocol was immunoSEQ multiplex PCR, while the TCRdb copy is restricted to in-frame clones and leaves out a portion. The table lists tens of thousands of clones, roughly 91% of them singletons. The V and J genes are TRBV6-5 and TRBJ1-2; maybe TRBD1 (5 bases). The specimen was peripheral blood, collected before pregnancy. The clonotype originates from a female donor with multiple sclerosis, enrolled in a pregnancy study. CDR3 protein: CASRAGSYGYTF. The CDR3, as DNA: TGTGCCAGCAGGGCAGGGTCCTATGGCTACACCTTC.